A selection of T cell receptor beta chains follows, all from one sample in a study of blood T cell repertoires in COVID-19. Here immunoSEQ multiplex PCR was the method, and the copy in TCRdb shows in-frame clones only, minus some. The table shows about 270,000 clones, with approximately 83% occurring only once. The sequenced sample was peripheral blood. These receptors all come from a woman between 45 and 60 years old who had recovered from COVID-19. CDR3s include the opening cysteine and the closing phenylalanine or tryptophan. A D gene is named only where the DNA matches it firmly. For some rows the clone size is stated as once, few or many, or as a class when expanded; others skip it.

size: NA; J: TRBJ1-1; V: TRBV5-1; D: NA; DNA: TGCGCCAGCAGCTTGGCCCAGTCTAACACTGAAGCTTTCTTT; CDR3: CASSLAQSNTEAFF
size: NA; J: TRBJ2-3; V: TRBV7-9; D: NA; DNA: TGTGCCAGCAGCCTCCCGACTGTCACAGATACGCAGTATTTT; CDR3: CASSLPTVTDTQYF
size: NA; J: TRBJ2-5; V: TRBV20-1; D: TRBD2; DNA: TGCAGTGCTAGTCGGCTAGCGGGGGGGCGTCGGGAGACCCAGTACTTC; CDR3: CSASRLAGGRRETQYF
size: NA; J: TRBJ2-7; V: TRBV28; D: NA; DNA: TGTGCCAGCAGTCCAATGCAGGCCGGGAGTACCTACGAGCAGTACTTC; CDR3: CASSPMQAGSTYEQYF
size: NA; J: TRBJ2-7; V: TRBV4-3; D: TRBD1; DNA: TGCGCCAGCAGCCAAGAATGGGGGACAGGGACTCTCTCCTACGAGCAGTACTTC; CDR3: CASSQEWGTGTLSYEQYF
size: NA; J: TRBJ1-5; V: TRBV29-1; D: NA; DNA: TGCAGCGTGGGGAGGGACAGCAATCAGCCCCAGCATTTT; CDR3: CSVGRDSNQPQHF
size: few; J: TRBJ1-1; V: TRBV7-9; D: NA; DNA: TGTGCCAGCAGCCGCAGGGGAGACACTGAAGCTTTCTTT; CDR3: CASSRRGDTEAFF
size: NA; J: TRBJ2-2; V: TRBV7-2; D: NA; DNA: TGTGCCAGCAGCTTATTGGGGACATCCACTGGAACCGGGGAGCTGTTTTTT; CDR3: CASSLLGTSTGTGELFF
size: NA; J: TRBJ1-1; V: TRBV27; D: TRBD1; DNA: TGTGCCAGCAGTTTGACCAGGGGGCGCGGGGAAACTGAAGCTTTCTTT; CDR3: CASSLTRGRGETEAFF
size: NA; J: TRBJ2-2; V: TRBV5-1; D: TRBD2; DNA: TGCGCCAGCAGCCCGGGACTAGCGGGGGGCACCGGGGAGCTGTTTTTT; CDR3: CASSPGLAGGTGELFF
size: NA; J: TRBJ2-1; V: TRBV7-9; D: TRBD1; DNA: TGTGCCAGCAGCTTATTGGAAGGGACAGGGATTGATGAGCAGTTCTTC; CDR3: CASSLLEGTGIDEQFF
size: NA; J: TRBJ2-6; V: TRBV24-1; D: NA; DNA: TGTGCCACCAGTGATCGGACAGTAACGAGCGTCCTGACTTTC; CDR3: CATSDRTVTSVLTF
size: NA; J: TRBJ2-5; V: TRBV4-2; D: TRBD2; DNA: TGTGCCAGCAGCCACGGATGGCCTAGCGGGGGGCGGGAAGAGACCCAGTACTTC; CDR3: CASSHGWPSGGREETQYF
size: NA; J: TRBJ2-7; V: TRBV6-1; D: NA; DNA: TGTGCCAGCAGTGAAGGCGGGTTTGACGAGCAGTACTTC; CDR3: CASSEGGFDEQYF
size: NA; J: TRBJ1-2; V: TRBV27; D: TRBD1; DNA: TGTGCCAGCAGTCCTCGGACAGGGGGCTATGGCTACACCTTC; CDR3: CASSPRTGGYGYTF
size: NA; J: TRBJ2-5; V: TRBV29-1; D: TRBD2; DNA: TGCAGCGTTGAAATAGCGGGAGCACGGTCGGAGACCCAGTACTTC; CDR3: CSVEIAGARSETQYF
size: NA; J: TRBJ1-5; V: TRBV6-2/TRBV6-3; D: NA; DNA: TGTGCCAGCAGTGCGACAGCCGAAGACCAGCCCCAGCATTTT; CDR3: CASSATAEDQPQHF
size: NA; J: TRBJ1-5; V: TRBV6-1; D: NA; DNA: TGTGCCAGCAGTGAAGGGCCCAATCAGCCCCAGCATTTT; CDR3: CASSEGPNQPQHF
size: NA; J: TRBJ2-3; V: TRBV29-1; D: TRBD2; DNA: TGCAGCGCCTACCGAAGACTAGCGGGGGGTGGGTCAGATACGCAGTATTTT; CDR3: CSAYRRLAGGGSDTQYF
size: once; J: TRBJ2-1; V: TRBV4-3; D: NA; DNA: TGCGCCAGCAGCCAAGATAGGGGGAGGGTTTTGAAGAATGAGCAGTTCTTC; CDR3: CASSQDRGRVLKNEQFF
size: NA; J: TRBJ1-2; V: TRBV19; D: TRBD1; DNA: TGTGCCAGTAGTAAGCAGGGGGCTTTTGGGGATACCTTC; CDR3: CASSKQGAFGDTF
size: NA; J: TRBJ2-7; V: TRBV11-2; D: NA; DNA: TGTGCCAGCAGCTTAATGCCGACCCAGGCTTACGAGCAGTACTTC; CDR3: CASSLMPTQAYEQYF
size: few; J: TRBJ1-6; V: TRBV28; D: TRBD1; DNA: TGTGCCAGCAGTTCCGGACAGGTCGGGCCCCTCCACTTT; CDR3: CASSSGQVGPLHF
size: NA; J: TRBJ2-2; V: TRBV5-1; D: NA; DNA: TGCGCCAGCAGTTCCGGGTGGGCCGGGGAGCTGTTTTTT; CDR3: CASSSGWAGELFF
size: NA; J: TRBJ1-4; V: TRBV3-1/TRBV3-2; D: TRBD1; DNA: TGTGCCAGCAGCCGCGACAGGGAGGTGGGTGAAAAACTGTTTTTT; CDR3: CASSRDREVGEKLFF
size: few; J: TRBJ2-2; V: TRBV24-1; D: NA; DNA: TGTGCCACCAGGACATCGACAGACACCGGGGAGCTGTTTTTT; CDR3: CATRTSTDTGELFF
size: few; J: TRBJ2-7; V: TRBV5-4; D: TRBD2; DNA: TGTGCCAGCAGCTTGGGCGGGGGAACCTTTGGCGAGCAGTACTTC; CDR3: CASSLGGGTFGEQYF
size: NA; J: TRBJ2-3; V: TRBV28; D: NA; DNA: TGTGCCAGCAGGGTAGCATCGGATACGCAGTATTTT; CDR3: CASRVASDTQYF
size: NA; J: TRBJ1-2; V: TRBV19; D: TRBD1; DNA: TGTGCCAGTAGGAAAAACAGGGGGCGGCAAGCTAACTATGGCTACACCTTC; CDR3: CASRKNRGRQANYGYTF
size: many; J: TRBJ1-1; V: TRBV6-1; D: NA; DNA: TGTGCCAGCAGTGAAATCGGGGGAATGAACACTGAAGCTTTCTTT; CDR3: CASSEIGGMNTEAFF
size: NA; J: TRBJ2-3; V: TRBV5-4; D: TRBD2; DNA: TGTGCCAGCAGCCCGGGGGGAGGGGCCGTCACAGATACGCAGTATTTT; CDR3: CASSPGGGAVTDTQYF
size: NA; J: TRBJ2-1; V: TRBV4-3; D: NA; DNA: TGCGCCAGCAGCCAGGAGGGCAGCTACAATGAGCAGTTCTTC; CDR3: CASSQEGSYNEQFF
size: NA; J: TRBJ2-7; V: TRBV18; D: NA; DNA: TGTGCCAGCTCACCTCGCCAGGGGACCCTAGCCTTCTACGAGCAGTACTTC; CDR3: CASSPRQGTLAFYEQYF
size: NA; J: TRBJ1-5; V: TRBV7-3; D: NA; DNA: TGTGCCAGCAGCTTAGATTTGGGCATGCAGGGATGCAATCAGCCCCAGCATTTT; CDR3: CASSLDLGMQGCNQPQHF
size: NA; J: TRBJ1-4; V: TRBV9; D: NA; DNA: TGTGCCAGCAGCGTAGCTGGGCAGATTAATGAAAAACTGTTTTTT; CDR3: CASSVAGQINEKLFF
size: NA; J: TRBJ2-7; V: TRBV7-8; D: TRBD1; DNA: TGTGCCAGCAGCTTAGTTTACGGGGACAGCTCCTACGAGCAGTACTTC; CDR3: CASSLVYGDSSYEQYF
size: NA; J: TRBJ2-5; V: TRBV20-1; D: TRBD2; DNA: TGCAGTGCCAGTCCGCCTAGCGGGGAAGCAAGGTACTTC; CDR3: CSASPPSGEARYF
size: few; J: TRBJ2-1; V: TRBV19; D: TRBD2; DNA: TGTGCCAGTAGTAAAATCCAGCGGGAGGGGGGGCAGTTCTTC; CDR3: CASSKIQREGGQFF
size: NA; J: TRBJ1-1; V: TRBV6-6; D: NA; DNA: TGTGCCAGCAGTTTCCCTCCGGGTATGAACACTGAAGCTTTCTTT; CDR3: CASSFPPGMNTEAFF
size: NA; J: TRBJ2-2; V: TRBV30; D: TRBD2; DNA: TGTGCCTGGGCCGGGACTAGCCTGGGGGCCGGGGAGCTGTTTTTT; CDR3: CAWAGTSLGAGELFF
size: NA; J: TRBJ1-6; V: TRBV7-9; D: NA; DNA: TGTGCCAGCAGCTTAGGACAGGATAATTCACCCCTCCACTTT; CDR3: CASSLGQDNSPLHF
size: NA; J: TRBJ2-1; V: TRBV30; D: NA; DNA: TGTGCCTGGAGTGTATCGGGGACTTCACGAGAGCAGTTCTTC; CDR3: CAWSVSGTSREQFF
size: NA; J: TRBJ2-7; V: TRBV30; D: TRBD1; DNA: TGTGCCTGGAGTTTCGGGACAGTATCCGTCGAGCAGTACTTC; CDR3: CAWSFGTVSVEQYF
size: NA; J: TRBJ2-2; V: TRBV13; D: TRBD1; DNA: TGTGCCAGCAGCCCGCGGCGGACAGGGCTGAACACCGGGGAGCTGTTTTTT; CDR3: CASSPRRTGLNTGELFF
size: NA; J: TRBJ2-1; V: TRBV27; D: NA; DNA: TGTGCCAGCAGTTCCCTCGGCGGGATTCACAATGAGCAGTTCTTC; CDR3: CASSSLGGIHNEQFF
size: once; J: TRBJ2-5; V: TRBV7-9; D: TRBD2; DNA: TGTGCCAGCAGTTTAGCGGGGGGGCAAGAGACCCAGTACTTC; CDR3: CASSLAGGQETQYF
size: once; J: TRBJ1-5; V: TRBV4-3; D: TRBD1; DNA: TGCGCCAGCAGCCAAGGGACAGGGGATCGGAATCAGCCCCAGCATTTT; CDR3: CASSQGTGDRNQPQHF
size: once; J: TRBJ2-7; V: TRBV6-5; D: NA; DNA: TGTGCCAGCACCACAGGGGACTCCCTCTCCTACGAGCAGTACTTC; CDR3: CASTTGDSLSYEQYF
size: NA; J: TRBJ2-7; V: TRBV7-2; D: NA; DNA: TGTGCCAGCAGCTTAGCGCTAGTTAGGCCCGAGCAGTACTTC; CDR3: CASSLALVRPEQYF
size: NA; J: TRBJ2-3; V: TRBV7-2; D: NA; DNA: TGTGCCAGCAGCTTAGCGCGGAGTAGCACAGATACGCAGTATTTT; CDR3: CASSLARSSTDTQYF
size: few; J: TRBJ1-2; V: TRBV4-1; D: NA; DNA: TGCGCCAGCAGCCAAGCGGCCGGGGAATATGGCTACACCTTC; CDR3: CASSQAAGEYGYTF
size: NA; J: TRBJ1-1; V: TRBV7-8; D: NA; DNA: TGTGCCAGCAGCTTAGGGATGGTAGCCTCAGCTTTCTTT; CDR3: CASSLGMVASAFF